This TCR beta chain was observed in a study of blood T cells in healthy people across ages. This clonotype was recorded many times. Its antigen is unknown. The CDR3 runs 17 residues. Germline CDR1 and CDR2: SQVTM and ANQGSEA. The V segment lost 4 bases and the J segment 7 bases; nucleotides outside the gene matches: 16. Study-wide findings and caveats: There was a strong correlation between TCR beta diversity and naive T cell percentage.

Primers used in a second PCR of about 6 to 12 cycles were a sample-barcoded 5' primer and a J-beta primer mix. TCRdb fed the 5' RACE reads into MiXCR, producing one record per CDR3 protein. The repertoire has fewer than 800,000 distinct CDR3 sequences, 32% of them found once; the top ten carry approximately 15%. This chain links TRBV29-1 with TRBJ2-1, with 10 nucleotides matching TRBD2. The sample comprised blood. This clonotype was obtained from a woman of 80 years or more in good health. CDR3 protein: CSVVGIAGGPQGNEQFF. DNA of the CDR3: TGCAGCGTTGTTGGGATAGCGGGGGGCCCTCAGGGAAATGAGCAGTTCTTC.